The 10 T cell receptor beta chains below come from one sample, sequenced in a study of blood T cell repertoires in COVID-19. The method was immunoSEQ multiplex PCR; TCRdb's version includes in-frame clones alone and lacks a portion of them. The sample consists of 220,000 or so clones, about 81% of them appearing once. Source material: peripheral blood. The receptors here all came from a woman of 80 years or more with COVID-19, enrolled during active disease.

The chain carries TRBV6-1 and TRBJ2-5, with TRBD2 as a possible D gene (6 bases). The germline V gene encodes CDR1 MNHNS and CDR2 SASEGT. V lost 2 bases, J lost 5 bases, and 15 bases lay in between. This CDR3 has 15 amino acids. CDR3 bases: TGTGCCAGCAGTGAAAACCCAGGGAGGACCGAGACCCAGTACTTC. Protein: CASSENPGRTETQYF.

The chain joins TRBV19 to TRBJ1-2; D may be TRBD1 (6 bases). V lost 6 bases, J lost 4 bases, and 18 bases lay in between. CDR1 and CDR2 from the germline V gene are LNHDA and SQIVND (reference sequence). The CDR3 is 15 amino acids. For the CDR3, the DNA is TGTGCCAGTAGAGGTCCGGGACAAGGGAGCTATGGCTACACCTTC. It encodes CASRGPGQGSYGYTF.

The chain combines TRBV5-1 with TRBJ1-1; a possible D gene is TRBD1 (5 bases). The CDR3 is 13 amino acids. From germline, CDR1 is SGHRS and CDR2 YFSETQ. V gave up 6 bases and J gave up 3 bases, with 12 bases separating them. The CDR3, as DNA: TGCGCCAGCACCCCCGCGGGGCACACTGAAGCTTTCTTT. Amino acids: CASTPAGHTEAFF. Full variable domain (remainder filled in from reference TRBV5-1 and TRBJ1-1): KAGVTQTPRYLIKTRGQQVTLSCSPISGHRSVSWYQQTPGQGLQFLFEYFSETQRNKGNFPGRFSGRQFSNSRSEMNVSTLELGDSALYLCASTPAGHTEAFFGQGTRLTVV.

The chain has TRBV5-1 and TRBJ1-1; 7 bases match TRBD1. The J segment lost 3 bases and the V segment lost 0 bases, leaving 8 bases of the junction unmatched. Germline CDR1 SGHRS, CDR2 YFSETQ. This CDR3 has 16 residues. CDR3 loop: CASSLGFQGGYTEAFF. The CDR3 DNA reads as TGCGCCAGCAGCTTGGGATTTCAGGGGGGCTACACTGAAGCTTTCTTT.

The CDR3 DNA follows: TGTGCCAGCAGCTCAGCGGGGGGCAGGGCAGATACGCAGTATTTT. This translates into CASSSAGGRADTQYF. The J gene is TRBJ2-3, the V gene TRBV7-3, with TRBD2 identical over 9 bases. CDR1 is SGHTA, CDR2 FQGTGA, per germline. V was clipped by 4 bases and J by 4 bases; unmatched bases: 6. CDR3 length equals 15 residues.

This chain uses TRBV28 with TRBJ1-3, with unresolved D. Looked up from germline, CDR1 is MDHEN and CDR2 is SYDVKM. This CDR3 has 16 amino acids. V lost 6 bases to trimming and J lost 1 base, with 16 bases between them. The CDR3 loop reads CASSLREWASGNTIYF. The CDR3, as DNA: TGTGCCAGCAGCCTGAGGGAGTGGGCTTCTGGAAACACCATATATTTT.

This chain connects TRBV27 to TRBJ2-7, with 7 bases matching TRBD1. This CDR3 spans 13 amino acids. Germline V gene data show CDR1 as MNHEY and CDR2 as SMNVEV (reference sequence). The V and J ends lost 7 bases and 1 base, in that order; junction bases with no gene match: 4. The CDR3 coding sequence is TGTGCCAGCAAACAACAGGGGTCCTACGAGCAGTACTTC. Its protein is CASKQQGSYEQYF.

The chain uses TRBV7-3 and TRBJ2-6; D gene ambiguous. Germline V gene lookup returns CDR1 SGHTA and CDR2 FQGTGA. This CDR3 has 16 amino acids. Trimming removed 1 base at V and 4 bases at J, with 11 bases between. CDR3 sequence (DNA): TGTGCCAGCAGCTTAAACCCAGGCGCGGGGGCCAACGTCCTGACTTTC. Encoded protein: CASSLNPGAGANVLTF. Drawing the rest from reference TRBV7-3 and TRBJ2-6, the complete variable domain is GAGVSQTPSNKVTEKGKYVELRCDPISGHTALYWYRQSLGQGPEFLIYFQGTGAADDSGLPNDRFFAVRPEGSVSTLKIQRTERGDSAVYLCASSLNPGAGANVLTFGAGSRLTVL.

This chain connects TRBV2 to TRBJ2-5; 11 nucleotides line up with TRBD2. The CDR3 is 15 residues long. V lost 4 bases to trimming and J lost 5 bases; unmatched junction nucleotides: 6. Germline V CDR1 and CDR2: SNHLY, FYNNEI. CDR3 protein: CASSVRGLAVETQYF. The CDR3 DNA is TGTGCCAGCAGTGTTAGGGGACTAGCGGTTGAGACCCAGTACTTC.

This rearrangement joins TRBV5-4 to TRBJ2-7; 7 bases are shared with TRBD1. Trimming took 1 base from V and 6 from J; bases not matched to a gene: 4. The CDR3 is 13 amino acids. In germline, CDR1 is SGHNT, CDR2 YYREEE (reference sequence). CDR3 nucleotide sequence: TGTGCCAGCAGCTTGCGACAGGGATTCGAGCAGTACTTC. Translation gives CASSLRQGFEQYF.